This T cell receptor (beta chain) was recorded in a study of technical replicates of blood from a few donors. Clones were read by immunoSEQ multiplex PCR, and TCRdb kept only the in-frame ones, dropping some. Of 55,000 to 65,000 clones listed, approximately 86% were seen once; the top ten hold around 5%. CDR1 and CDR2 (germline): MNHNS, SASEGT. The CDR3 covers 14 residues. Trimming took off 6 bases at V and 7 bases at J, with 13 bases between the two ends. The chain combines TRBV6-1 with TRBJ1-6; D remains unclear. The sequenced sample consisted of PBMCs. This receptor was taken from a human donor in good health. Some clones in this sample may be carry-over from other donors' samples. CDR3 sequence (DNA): TGTGCCAGCAGCGTACGGGTCGAAAATTCACCCCTCCACTTT. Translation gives CASSVRVENSPLHF.